These 24 T cell receptor beta chains were all obtained from the same sample, sequenced in a study of blood T cell repertoires in COVID-19 (dated by TCRdb to about 2020). To prepare the library, the immunoSEQ multiplex PCR assay was applied. What TCRdb holds here is the immuneACCESS table cut down to in-frame rearrangements. Part of the clones is not present; checked against another copy, under half of the missing clones reflect an unresolved V gene, and the others are unexplained. For this sample the table gives about 260,000 clones, of which roughly 86% were detected only once. 3.6% of the sample comes from the top ten. Sequencing used peripheral blood. The receptors originated from a man between 18 and 29 years old with active or convalescent COVID-19.

V is TRBV12-2 and J is TRBJ1-2; the table's D gene call, TRBD1, was not cross checked with the DNA. TRBV12-2 is deemed a pseudogene. The CDR3 is 14 amino acids. This CDR3 is CASRLVNTGDGYTF. CDR3 nucleotides: TGTGCAAGTCGCTTAGTTAACACAGGGGATGGCTACACCTTC.

The chain couples TRBV30 to TRBJ1-2; 8 bases align to TRBD1. The CDR3 length is 15 residues. The junction had 10 bases not matched to a gene; V was cut back by 2 bases and J by 5 bases. The germline V gene has CDR1 GTSNPN and CDR2 SVGIG (reference sequence). CDR3 bases: TGTGCCTGGAGTTTCGGACAGGGCGGGGTGTATGGCTACACCTTC. Its translation is CAWSFGQGGVYGYTF.

This CDR3 is CASSGQADTQYF. The CDR3 DNA reads as TGTGCCAGCTCCGGACAGGCAGATACGCAGTATTTT. The V and J genes are TRBV27 and TRBJ2-3, with 7 bases that match TRBD1. Per germline, CDR1 MNHEY and CDR2 SMNVEV (reference sequence). The CDR3 runs 12 residues. Trimming took 8 bases from V and 4 from J; bases not matched to a gene: 3.

J is TRBJ1-5 and V is TRBV10-1; unclear D gene. The length of the CDR3 is 15 residues. Germline V gene data show CDR1 as WNHNN and CDR2 as SYGVQD (reference sequence). CDR3 protein: CATPIRPSGDQPQHF. For the CDR3, the DNA is TGCGCTACTCCGATAAGACCCTCCGGGGATCAGCCCCAGCATTTT.

The V and J genes are TRBV21-1 and TRBJ1-5. TRBV21-1 is assigned pseudogene status. The CDR3 is 14 amino acids. CDR3 amino acids: CASRWGEIDQPQHF. DNA of the CDR3: TGTGCCAGCAGGTGGGGGGAAATCGATCAGCCCCAGCATTTT.

This chain connects TRBV3-1 (or the pseudogene TRBV3-2) to TRBJ2-3; tentative D call: TRBD1 (6 bases). The germline CDR1 and CDR2 sequences are LGHDT and YNNKEL (reference sequence). This CDR3 is 14 amino acids long. V lost 8 bases and J 2 bases, leaving 14 bases between the germline ends. The chain's CDR3 is CASSRDTDTDTQYF. Here the CDR3 DNA reads TGTGCCAGCTCTCGGGACACAGACACAGATACGCAGTATTTT.

The V and J genes are TRBV6-5 and TRBJ1-6; D uncertain. Germline loops: CDR1 MNHEY, CDR2 SVGAGI. The CDR3 spans 15 residues. The V gene lost 0 bases and the J gene lost 7 bases, with 10 bases spanning the gap. CDR3 loop: CASSYSGRSNSPLHF. The CDR3 bases are TGTGCCAGCAGTTACTCAGGCAGGTCGAATTCACCCCTCCACTTT.

The chain recombines TRBV27 with TRBJ2-3, with 12 bases identical to TRBD2. Losses at the gene ends were 6 bases for V and 7 bases for J; bases not matched to a gene: 2. Germline V lookup: CDR1 MNHEY, CDR2 SMNVEV (reference sequence). CDR3 length: 13 amino acids. CDR3 protein: CASRTSGSHTQYF. Here the CDR3 DNA reads TGTGCCAGCAGGACTAGCGGGAGCCATACGCAGTATTTT.

The chain carries TRBV18 and TRBJ1-1; tentatively, D is TRBD1 (5 bases). CDR3 length: 15 amino acids. Germline CDR1 and CDR2: KGHSH and LQKENI. V was trimmed by 6 bases and J by 6 bases, leaving 20 bases between them. For the CDR3, the DNA is TGTGCCAGCTCTCTGGGAGGGGCTGACTTATCTGAAGCTTTCTTT. Its translation: CASSLGGADLSEAFF.

This clone was recorded once. The V gene is TRBV27, the J gene TRBJ2-1; 8 bases agree with TRBD1. This CDR3 has 14 residues. CDR1 and CDR2 (germline): MNHEY, SMNVEV (reference sequence). V gave up 5 bases and J gave up 10 bases; unmatched junction bases: 10. The CDR3 is CASSPRPGQGEQFF. The CDR3 DNA is TGTGCCAGCAGTCCCCGACCCGGACAGGGCGAGCAGTTCTTC.

The chain employs TRBV18 and TRBJ2-5, with 10 bases identical to TRBD2. Trimming at V came to 4 bases and at J to 6 bases, leaving 17 bases not matched to a gene. CDR3 size: 18 residues. Germline-derived CDR1 and CDR2 are KGHSH and LQKENI. Here the CDR3 reads CASSLTPTSGDQGQTQYF. DNA for the CDR3: TGTGCCAGCTCACTCACCCCAACTAGCGGGGACCAAGGACAGACCCAGTACTTC.

The rearrangement links TRBV7-9 to TRBJ2-4; D is uncertain. The V end was cut by 3 bases, the J end by 8 bases, with 8 bases between. The CDR3 has 12 amino acids. Germline CDR1 and CDR2: SEHNR and FQNEAQ (reference sequence). This CDR3 reads CASSFIRDIQYF. CDR3 bases: TGTGCCAGCAGCTTCATAAGAGACATTCAGTACTTC.

The chain couples TRBV27 to TRBJ2-2; TRBD2 is a possible D gene (6 bases). Germline V gene sequence: CDR1 MNHEY, CDR2 SMNVEV (reference sequence). The CDR3 loop spans 17 amino acids. Trimming pared 6 bases from V and 7 bases from J, leaving 24 bases between. DNA of the CDR3: TGTGCCAGCAGCCGCCCTTCCGGCGGGGAGAATTACGGGGAGCTGTTTTTT. Its translation: CASSRPSGGENYGELFF.

The chain links TRBV27 to TRBJ2-1; 8 bases are a match to TRBD1. The CDR3 runs to 13 residues. The germline V gene has CDR1 MNHEY and CDR2 SMNVEV (reference sequence). Trimming removed 6 bases from V and 8 bases from J; junction bases left unmatched: 6. CDR3 loop: CASRPGGWDEQFF. DNA of the CDR3: TGTGCCAGCAGGCCAGGGGGCTGGGATGAGCAGTTCTTC.

The rearrangement joins TRBV3-1 (or the pseudogene TRBV3-2) to TRBJ2-3, with D possibly matching TRBD2 (5 bases). This CDR3 has 12 amino acids. From germline, CDR1 is LGHDT and CDR2 YNNKEL (reference sequence). Trimming took 4 bases from V and 15 from J, leaving 17 bases between them. The DNA for the CDR3 is TGTGCCAGCAGCCCCCGACCGGGAAGGAAATATTTT. Translated, it gives CASSPRPGRKYF.

In its sample, this clone was seen a few times. The V call is TRBV6-6, the J call TRBJ1-2; D is possibly TRBD1 (6 bases). The CDR3 is 12 amino acids. Trimming took 7 bases from V and 6 from J, leaving 12 bases between them. Germline V CDR1 and CDR2: MNHNY, SVGAGI (reference sequence). DNA for the CDR3: TGTGCCAGCACCAGGACAGAGCATGGCTACACCTTC. Protein sequence: CASTRTEHGYTF.

About this clone: The sample holds other DNA sequences that translate to the same CDR3. The J gene is TRBJ1-2, the V gene TRBV28; perhaps TRBD1 as D (5 bases). V was clipped by 2 bases and J by 7 bases, with 8 bases between them. The germline gives CDR1 MDHEN, CDR2 SYDVKM. CDR3 size: 12 residues. In nucleotides, the CDR3 is TGTGCCAGCAGTTTAGGCGGGGGTGGCTACACCTTC. The encoded protein is CASSLGGGGYTF.

This clone occurred once. V is TRBV30 and J is TRBJ2-5; 14 bases align to TRBD2. CDR3 length: 15 amino acids. Germline V lookup: CDR1 GTSNPN, CDR2 SVGIG (reference sequence). Trimming took 3 bases from V and 5 from J; bases not matched to a gene: 5. CDR3 loop: CAWRTSGRARETQYF. CDR3 sequence (DNA): TGTGCCTGGAGGACTAGCGGGAGGGCCCGGGAGACCCAGTACTTC.

The CDR3 nucleotides read TGTGCCAGCAGCACCCAAGGGGACACTGAAGCTTTCTTT. This gives the protein CASSTQGDTEAFF. The chain recombines TRBV7-3 with TRBJ1-1, with a tentative D call TRBD1 (5 bases). The CDR3 covers 13 residues. From germline, CDR1 is SGHTA and CDR2 FQGTGA. V lost 5 bases, J lost 3 bases, and 10 bases lay in between.

The gene calls are TRBV3-1 (or the pseudogene TRBV3-2) and TRBJ1-2, with D possibly TRBD1 on 6 matching bases. Per the germline V gene, CDR1 is LGHDT and CDR2 is YNNKEL (reference sequence). This CDR3 spans 14 amino acids. Trimming took off 3 bases at V and 8 bases at J, with 16 bases between the two ends. CDR3 bases: TGTGCCAGCAGCCATACACAGGGATGGATGGGCTACACCTTC. Amino acids: CASSHTQGWMGYTF.

This rearrangement joins TRBV29-1 to TRBJ1-4; D call uncertain. CDR1 is SQVTM and CDR2 is ANQGSEA in the germline V gene. Trimming cost V 6 bases and J 0 bases, with 8 bases left between them. This CDR3 is 13 amino acids long. The CDR3 is CSVVGATNEKLFF. The CDR3 bases are TGCAGCGTGGTCGGGGCAACTAATGAAAAACTGTTTTTT.

V and J are TRBV6-5 and TRBJ1-3, with D tentatively TRBD1 (5 bases). Trimming stripped 2 bases from V and 3 bases from J, with 14 bases between. Looked up from germline, CDR1 is MNHEY and CDR2 is SVGAGI. This CDR3 spans 16 amino acids. The CDR3 DNA follows: TGTGCCAGCAGTTACGGTACAGGTTATCTTGGAAACACCATATATTTT. Residues: CASSYGTGYLGNTIYF.

The V and J genes are TRBV25-1 and TRBJ2-7; weak D call: TRBD2 (6 bases). Trimming pared 9 bases from V and 0 bases from J, leaving 18 bases between. The CDR3 loop spans 15 amino acids. Germline lookup yields CDR1 MGHDK and CDR2 SYGVNS. The CDR3 coding sequence is TGTGCCAGTAGCGGAGCCGCGAGGAGCTCCTACGAGCAGTACTTC. Translated, it gives CASSGAARSSYEQYF.

The chain carries TRBV28 and TRBJ1-3; TRBD1 aligns across 7 bases. V gave up 6 bases and J gave up 8 bases; unmatched junction bases: 19. Germline V CDR1 and CDR2: MDHEN, SYDVKM. CDR3 length equals 17 residues. CDR3 bases: TGTGCCAGCAGGCCTCTAATAGTAGGGGGCTCATCTGACACCATATATTTT. It codes for CASRPLIVGGSSDTIYF. The whole variable domain, filled in from reference TRBV28 and TRBJ1-3, reads DVKVTQSSRYLVKRTGEKVFLECVQDMDHENMFWYRQDPGLGLRLIYFSYDVKMKEKGDIPEGYSVSREKKERFSLILESASTNQTSMYLCASRPLIVGGSSDTIYFGEGSWLTVV.